These T cell receptor beta chains were read from a single sample in a study of control samples from healthy donors and cancer patients. Data came from immunoSEQ multiplex PCR; TCRdb stores just in-frame clones and leaves some out. This sample has about 78,000 clones, with around nine tenths found just once. The sequenced material came from blood. These receptors all come from a woman in her sixties or seventies in good health. CDR3s include the opening cysteine and the closing phenylalanine or tryptophan. Fields, in order: J gene, D gene, V gene, clone size, CDR3 DNA, CDR3 protein. A D gene is named only where the DNA matches it firmly. A clone size is listed for some rows: how often the clone was seen (once, few, many), or a class if it is expanded.

TRBJ2-3,TRBD2,TRBV29-1,once,TGCAGCGTTGAGGGACTAGCCTCCACAGATACGCAGTATTTT,CSVEGLASTDTQYF
TRBJ2-3,NA,TRBV9,NA,TGTGCCAGCAGCGTAGCCCCCTTTGCTAGCGGCACAGATACGCAGTATTTT,CASSVAPFASGTDTQYF
TRBJ1-2,NA,TRBV19,NA,TGTGCCAGTACCCCATCCGGTGGGTCGCCGTTCTACACCTTC,CASTPSGGSPFYTF
TRBJ1-4,TRBD1,TRBV4-1,NA,TGCGCCAGCAGCCATAACAGGGGGACAGCTAATGAAAAACTGTTTTTT,CASSHNRGTANEKLFF
TRBJ1-5,NA,TRBV2,NA,TGTGCCAGCAGTCCGGAGGGCAATCAGCCCCAGCATTTT,CASSPEGNQPQHF
TRBJ2-2,NA,TRBV29-1,NA,TGCAGCGTTGTAACTAGCTTAAACACCGGGGAGCTGTTTTTT,CSVVTSLNTGELFF
TRBJ2-7,NA,TRBV11-2,NA,TGTGCCAGCAGCTTGTCAGACTACTACGAGCAGTACTTC,CASSLSDYYEQYF
TRBJ1-2,TRBD1,TRBV5-1,NA,TGCGCCAGCAGCTCGGGACAGGGCAACGACTATGGCTACACCTTC,CASSSGQGNDYGYTF
TRBJ2-7,NA,TRBV19,NA,TGTGCCAGTAGTAGGTCCAGGGGCGGAGGGGAGCAGTACTTC,CASSRSRGGGEQYF
TRBJ2-1,NA,TRBV27,few,TGTGCCAGCAGTTTACCAGGGCAATCCTCCTACAATGAGCAGTTCTTC,CASSLPGQSSYNEQFF
TRBJ1-6,TRBD1,TRBV7-9,NA,TGTGCCAGCAGCCAAGGGACAGATAATTCACCCCTCCACTTT,CASSQGTDNSPLHF
TRBJ1-1,TRBD1,TRBV5-1,NA,TGCGCCAGCAGCTCCGGGACAGGGGCCCGGGGTACTGAAGCTTTCTTT,CASSSGTGARGTEAFF
TRBJ1-2,NA,TRBV18,NA,TGTGCCAGCTCACCTCAGGGGATAGGTTTATATGGCTACACCTTC,CASSPQGIGLYGYTF
TRBJ1-2,NA,TRBV6-1,NA,TGTGCCAGCAGTGAGTTGGGGGGCTATGGCTACACCTTC,CASSELGGYGYTF
TRBJ2-1,TRBD1,TRBV9,NA,TGTGCCAGCAGCACGAGGGACAGGCCCCTCTTATACACTGAGCAGTTCTTC,CASSTRDRPLLYTEQFF
TRBJ1-2,NA,TRBV7-9,NA,TGTGCCAGCAGCTTAACGGACTATGGCTACACCTTC,CASSLTDYGYTF
TRBJ2-7,NA,TRBV7-2,once,TGTGCCAGCAGCCAGGGACGGGCCTACGAGCAGTACTTC,CASSQGRAYEQYF
TRBJ1-2,NA,TRBV18,NA,TGTGCCAGCTCACCACTCCGTGACTACACCTTC,CASSPLRDYTF
TRBJ1-2,NA,TRBV5-1,once,TGCGCCAGCAGCTTGGATCCGGGTTCAGGTGGCTACACCTTC,CASSLDPGSGGYTF
TRBJ2-3,NA,TRBV27,NA,TGTGCCAGCAGAATCGCTACGTTCACAGATACGCAGTATTTT,CASRIATFTDTQYF
TRBJ2-3,NA,TRBV7-2,NA,TGTGCCAGCAGCTTGTTGGCGGGCACAGATACGCAGTATTTT,CASSLLAGTDTQYF
TRBJ2-7,TRBD2,TRBV14,NA,TGTGCCAGCAGCCAAGTTGGGGCGGGAGGAGGCGAGCAGTACTTC,CASSQVGAGGGEQYF
TRBJ2-3,NA,TRBV4-1,NA,TGCGCCAGCAGCCTCCTCGCGGGTTCAGATACGCAGTATTTT,CASSLLAGSDTQYF
TRBJ2-5,TRBD2,TRBV23-1,few,TGCGCCAGCAGTCAATCGACTAGCGGGAGGTACTTC,CASSQSTSGRYF
TRBJ1-2,NA,TRBV15,NA,TGTGCCACCAGCAGAGATCGGAGCTACTATGGCTACACCTTC,CATSRDRSYYGYTF
TRBJ1-2,TRBD1,TRBV18,NA,TGTGCCAGCTCACCAACGGTAGGGGGCGATGGCTACACCTTC,CASSPTVGGDGYTF
TRBJ2-2,TRBD2,TRBV27,NA,TGTGCCACCGGGGCGGGGGGTTCGGAAACCGGGGAGCTGTTTTTT,CATGAGGSETGELFF
TRBJ2-7,TRBD1,TRBV14,NA,TGTGCCAGCAGCTTGCGGACAGGGCGCAATTCCTACGAGCAGTACTTC,CASSLRTGRNSYEQYF
TRBJ2-3,TRBD2,TRBV3-1/TRBV3-2,NA,TGTGCCAGCAGCCAAGCTAGCGGGGCCAGCACAGATACGCAGTATTTT,CASSQASGASTDTQYF
TRBJ2-1,TRBD2,TRBV29-1,NA,TGCAGCGCTAGCGGGGGCCTTTCCTACAATGAGCAGTTCTTC,CSASGGLSYNEQFF
TRBJ2-1,NA,TRBV6-2/TRBV6-3,few,TGTGCCAGCAGTTACTATGGGGATGCGAGCTCCTACAATGAGCAGTTCTTC,CASSYYGDASSYNEQFF
TRBJ1-5,TRBD1,TRBV7-9,NA,TGTGCCAGCAGCCGGACAGGGGGCAATCAGCCCCAGCATTTT,CASSRTGGNQPQHF
TRBJ1-6,NA,TRBV5-8,NA,TGTGCCAGCAGCGAAGGACGCCCCAGGGGCCTTAATTCACCCCTCCACTTT,CASSEGRPRGLNSPLHF
TRBJ2-3,NA,TRBV7-2,NA,TGTGCCAGCAGCCCAAACCCCCCCCCAGATACGCAGTATTTT,CASSPNPPPDTQYF
TRBJ2-1,NA,TRBV9,NA,TGTGCCAGCAGCGCGAACAATGAGCAGTTCTTC,CASSANNEQFF
TRBJ2-2,TRBD2,TRBV14,NA,TGTGCCAGCAGCCCTTATAGCGGGAGATCCACCGGGGAGCTGTTTTTT,CASSPYSGRSTGELFF
TRBJ2-1,TRBD2,TRBV4-1,NA,TGCGCCAGCAGCCAACCACTCCGACTAGCGGGAGAGAACAATGAGCAGTTCTTC,CASSQPLRLAGENNEQFF
TRBJ2-1,TRBD2,TRBV30,NA,TGTGCCTGGAGTCCGGGACTAGCCTATTACAATGAGCAGTTCTTC,CAWSPGLAYYNEQFF
TRBJ2-5,NA,TRBV12-3/TRBV12-4,NA,TGTGCCAGCAGTTTTACAGACGGAGAGACCCAGTACTTC,CASSFTDGETQYF
TRBJ2-3,TRBD2,TRBV9,NA,TGTGCCAGCAGCGTAGCGGGACGGGGGGCAGATACGCAGTATTTT,CASSVAGRGADTQYF
TRBJ2-1,NA,TRBV29-1,NA,TGCAGCGTTGAAGATCAAGGAGGGTCCTACAATGAGCAGTTCTTC,CSVEDQGGSYNEQFF
TRBJ1-2,TRBD1,TRBV5-4,NA,TGTGCCAGCAGGCGGACAGGGGGTCCCTATGGCTACACCTTC,CASRRTGGPYGYTF
TRBJ1-4,NA,TRBV5-4,NA,TGTGCCAGCAGCCTCCGGGACCCACATGAAAAACTGTTTTTT,CASSLRDPHEKLFF
TRBJ1-4,NA,TRBV6-2/TRBV6-3,NA,TGTGCCAGCGGTTCGCAAAGTAGACGTCGAGAAAAACTGTTTTTT,CASGSQSRRREKLFF
TRBJ2-3,NA,TRBV3-1/TRBV3-2,NA,TGTGCCAGCAGCCATACGCGGGGCGCTACCACAGATACGCAGTATTTT,CASSHTRGATTDTQYF
TRBJ2-3,TRBD2,TRBV30,NA,TGTGCCTGGAGCCAAGCGGGGGGGCAAGCAGATACGCAGTATTTT,CAWSQAGGQADTQYF
TRBJ2-1,NA,TRBV11-3,NA,TGTGCCAGCAGCTTAGGTGAGTTCCCTTCCTACAATGAGCAGTTCTTC,CASSLGEFPSYNEQFF
TRBJ2-5,TRBD1,TRBV19,NA,TGTGCCAGTAGTATGTGGGGACAGAACCAAGAGACCCAGTACTTC,CASSMWGQNQETQYF
TRBJ1-1,TRBD1,TRBV5-4,NA,TGTGCCAGCAGCCCCGGGGACAGGGCCAACACTGAAGCTTTCTTT,CASSPGDRANTEAFF
TRBJ2-1,NA,TRBV6-4,few,TGTGCCAGCAGTGAGGGGACTGGATCCTACAATGAGCAGTTCTTC,CASSEGTGSYNEQFF
TRBJ1-2,NA,TRBV6-5,few,TGTGCCAGCAGTTCTGAGGGAGGAGGCTACACCTTC,CASSSEGGGYTF
TRBJ2-2,NA,TRBV21-1,NA,TGTGCCAGCAGCCTCCCATCACGTAGCAAGGAAGGCGGGGAGCTGTTTTTT,CASSLPSRSKEGGELFF
TRBJ1-5,TRBD1,TRBV18,NA,TGTGCCAGCTCACCGCGTGGGACAGGGGGCGAGGGCCAGCATTTT,CASSPRGTGGEGQHF
TRBJ2-7,NA,TRBV21-1,NA,TGTGCCAGCAGCGAAAAGGGGGGGCGGGCGTCAAATCTCCATTACGAGCAGTACTTC,CASSEKGGRASNLHYEQYF